This passage covers 4 T cell receptor beta chains from one sample sequenced in a study of vaccination effects on CD4 cells after COVID-19. CD4+ T cells specific for antigen were expanded with viral peptide pools by the ViraFEST assay before sequencing. When around nine days of culture had elapsed, CD4+ T cells were isolated. Either the BNT162b2 or mRNA-1273 vaccine was given to participants in two doses. No antigen is known for these receptors. Sequencing was performed with immunoSEQ multiplex PCR; in TCRdb, only in-frame clones are kept and a portion is missing. In the table there are approximately 78,000 clones, 81% of which are singletons. The sample in question was CD4+ T cells from PBMCs cultured with HCoV-229E spike peptides, obtained after COVID-19 vaccination. The receptors shown here come from a human donor who received a COVID-19 vaccine.

In its sample, this clone was seen a few times. J is TRBJ2-2 and V is TRBV20-1, with TRBD2 matching over 7 bases. The CDR3 spans 15 residues. Germline assignment: CDR1 DFQATT and CDR2 SNEGSKA (reference sequence). J was trimmed by 2 bases and V by 3 bases; bases with no gene match: 6. CDR3 DNA sequence: TGCAGTGCTAGTACCCGCGGGGGTAACACCGGGGAGCTGTTTTTT. This sequence encodes CSASTRGGNTGELFF.

The chain is built from TRBV2 and TRBJ2-7; TRBD2 matches 10 bases. This CDR3 comprises 20 residues. V gave up 1 base and J gave up 0 bases; unmatched junction bases: 15. Germline V gene lookup returns CDR1 SNHLY and CDR2 FYNNEI. CDR3 DNA: TGTGCCAGCAGTGAAGGATTGTATTCACTAGCGGGGCCCAACTCCTACGAGCAGTACGTC. It translates to CASSEGLYSLAGPNSYEQYV.

The rearrangement joins TRBV5-1 to TRBJ1-2, with D maybe TRBD1 (6 bases). Germline lookup yields CDR1 SGHRS and CDR2 YFSETQ. V was trimmed by 1 base and J by 5 bases, leaving 15 bases between them. The CDR3 totals 15 residues. The CDR3 sequence is CASSLWDTPGYGYTF. As DNA, the CDR3 is TGCGCCAGCAGCTTGTGGGACACCCCGGGGTATGGCTACACCTTC.

J is TRBJ2-5 and V is TRBV2; no clear D gene. This CDR3 is built from 17 residues. Germline V lookup: CDR1 SNHLY, CDR2 FYNNEI. The germline V and J ends were trimmed by 6 bases and 3 bases, with 23 bases remaining between them. CDR3 sequence (DNA): TGTGCCAGCAGAAAAAACCCGGGCCCCGCTGGGGAAGAGACCCAGTACTTC. This gives the protein CASRKNPGPAGEETQYF.